The 21 T cell receptor beta chains given below trace back to one sample, sequenced in a study of blood T cell repertoires in COVID-19. Profiling relied on immunoSEQ multiplex PCR, and the TCRdb table lists in-frame clones only, not all of them. Of roughly 72,000 clones listed, over 70% are singletons. The sample taken for sequencing was peripheral blood. Source of these receptors: a man between 65 and 85 years old who had recovered from COVID-19.

V is TRBV10-3 and J is TRBJ2-5; a weak D match, TRBD1 (6 bases). The V gene's germline CDR1 is ENHRY and CDR2 SYGVKD. This CDR3 has 14 amino acids. V lost 2 bases and J 2 bases, leaving 9 bases between the germline ends. Here the CDR3 DNA reads TGTGCCATCAGTGAGAACAGGGAGCAAGAGACCCAGTACTTC. Translated: CAISENREQETQYF.

V gene TRBV2 combines with J gene TRBJ1-1, with a weak D call TRBD1 (5 bases). Germline values: CDR1 SNHLY, CDR2 FYNNEI. Trimming stripped 0 bases from V and 9 bases from J, with 17 bases between. CDR3 length: 15 residues. CDR3 loop: CASSEAVGGARQAFF. CDR3 sequence (DNA): TGTGCCAGCAGTGAAGCCGTGGGCGGGGCCCGACAAGCTTTCTTT. Filled out from reference TRBV2 and TRBJ1-1, the complete variable domain reads EPEVTQTPSHQVTQMGQEVILRCVPISNHLYFYWYRQILGQKVEFLVSFYNNEISEKSEIFDDQFSVERPDGSNFTLKIRSTKLEDSAMYFCASSEAVGGARQAFFGQGTRLTVV.

This rearrangement joins TRBV28 to TRBJ2-7; 7 bases align to TRBD2. The ends lost 6 bases at V and 1 base at J; junction bases unmatched: 9. This CDR3 contains 15 residues. Germline CDR1 reads MDHEN; CDR2 reads SYDVKM. CDR3 sequence (DNA): TGTGCCAGCAGCCCCCGGGGGGAGGGGTCCTACGAGCAGTACTTC. It yields the protein CASSPRGEGSYEQYF.

This clone was counted only a few times. The chain couples TRBV4-3 to TRBJ2-2; D is perhaps TRBD2 (6 bases). V lost 0 bases to trimming and J lost 4 bases, with 12 bases between them. CDR3 size: 16 residues. In germline, CDR1 is LGHNA, CDR2 YSLEER. CDR3 coding DNA: TGCGCCAGCAGCCAAGATCTCGGGGGATCCACCGGGGAGCTGTTTTTT. This translates into CASSQDLGGSTGELFF.

The chain carries TRBV7-9 and TRBJ2-5; TRBD1 agrees at 12 bases. The CDR3 extends over 15 amino acids. J lost 4 bases, V lost 7 bases, and 7 bases had no gene match. The germline V gene encodes CDR1 SEHNR and CDR2 FQNEAQ (reference sequence). Here the CDR3 reads CASTRGTGGVETQYF. The CDR3 region has the DNA TGTGCCAGCACCAGGGGGACAGGGGGCGTAGAGACCCAGTACTTC. The variable domain in full, completed from reference TRBV7-9 and TRBJ2-5, reads DTGVSQNPRHKITKRGQNVTFRCDPISEHNRLYWYRQTLGQGPEFLTYFQNEAQLEKSRLLSDRFSAERPKGSFSTLEIQRTEQGDSAMYLCASTRGTGGVETQYFGPGTRLLVL.

The chain carries TRBV7-2 and TRBJ2-5; TRBD2 aligns across 9 bases. This CDR3 comprises 15 residues. The junction had 9 bases not matched to a gene; V was cut back by 5 bases and J by 5 bases. Germline V gives CDR1 SGHTA, CDR2 FQGNSA. CDR3 DNA sequence: TGTGCCAGCAGCCCTTGGGGACTAGCTCTTGAGACCCAGTACTTC. Amino acids: CASSPWGLALETQYF. Together with reference TRBV7-2 and TRBJ2-5, the CDR3 gives the full variable domain: GAGVSQSPSNKVTEKGKDVELRCDPISGHTALYWYRQSLGQGLEFLIYFQGNSAPDKSGLPSDRFSAERTGGSVSTLTIQRTQQEDSAVYLCASSPWGLALETQYFGPGTRLLVL.

This chain joins TRBV7-2 and TRBJ2-3; TRBD1 aligns across 8 bases. This CDR3 comprises 16 residues. Germline V lookup: CDR1 SGHTA, CDR2 FQGNSA. Germline trimming cut 4 bases from V and 8 bases from J; bases unmatched to any gene: 14. The CDR3 nucleotides are TGTGCCAGCAGCTCTAGACCGGGACAGGCATCGGCTACGCAGTATTTT. Its translation: CASSSRPGQASATQYF.

The chain carries TRBV19 and TRBJ1-4; 7 bases match TRBD1. Trimming took 3 bases from V and 0 from J; bases not matched to a gene: 1. This CDR3 region has 15 residues. The germline gives CDR1 LNHDA, CDR2 SQIVND (reference sequence). The CDR3 DNA reads as TGTGCCAGTAGTATTACAGGGGCAACTAATGAAAAACTGTTTTTT. Amino acid sequence: CASSITGATNEKLFF.

The gene calls are TRBV4-3 and TRBJ1-1; D might be TRBD1 (5 bases). There are 14 residues in the CDR3. The V gene's germline CDR1 is LGHNA and CDR2 YSLEER. V was shortened by 1 base and J by 6 bases, with 12 bases between the two germline ends. The CDR3 sequence: CASSQGAGEAEAFF. The CDR3 bases are TGCGCCAGCAGCCAAGGGGCGGGGGAGGCTGAAGCTTTCTTT.

CDR3 amino acids: CASSLQPSAEAFF. The CDR3 DNA reads as TGTGCCAGCAGCTTGCAACCCAGTGCTGAAGCTTTCTTT. The rearrangement joins TRBV5-6 to TRBJ1-1; D remains unclear. This CDR3 is 13 amino acids long. The germline V and J ends were trimmed by 1 base and 6 bases, with 10 bases remaining between them. The germline V gene has CDR1 SGHDT and CDR2 YYEEEE. Complete variable domain (other parts from reference TRBV5-6 and TRBJ1-1): DAGVTQSPTHLIKTRGQQVTLRCSPKSGHDTVSWYQQALGQGPQFIFQYYEEEERQRGNFPDRFSGHQFPNYSSELNVNALLLGDSALYLCASSLQPSAEAFFGQGTRLTVV.

CDR3 sequence reads: CASSEQGNQPQHF. Here the CDR3 DNA reads TGCGCCAGCAGTGAGCAGGGAAATCAGCCCCAGCATTTT. V and J are TRBV10-2 and TRBJ1-5; perhaps TRBD1 as D (5 bases). This CDR3 spans 13 amino acids. Looked up from germline, CDR1 is WSHSY and CDR2 is SAAADI. V lost 2 bases and J lost 4, with 6 bases in between.

The V gene is TRBV18, the J gene TRBJ2-7; 9 nucleotides agree with TRBD1. There are 15 residues in the CDR3. The junction had 5 bases not matched to a gene; V was cut back by 0 bases and J by 5 bases. CDR1 KGHSH and CDR2 LQKENI come from the germline V gene. The CDR3 is CASSPPAGQGHEQYF. The CDR3 coding sequence is TGTGCCAGCTCACCACCGGCGGGACAGGGCCACGAGCAGTACTTC.

The chain recombines TRBV7-2 with TRBJ2-3, with a tentative D call TRBD2 (6 bases). Germline CDR1 and CDR2: SGHTA and FQGNSA. The CDR3 loop spans 15 amino acids. V lost 0 bases, J lost 0 bases, and 7 bases lay in between. The CDR3: CASSLAGGSTDTQYF. CDR3 bases: TGTGCCAGCAGCTTAGCGGGAGGAAGCACAGATACGCAGTATTTT.

DNA of the CDR3: TGTGCCAGCAGTTTATCGGGCCAGGGCTATGGCTACACCTTC. Translation gives CASSLSGQGYGYTF. This chain uses TRBV27 with TRBJ1-2, with TRBD1 as a possible D gene (5 bases). Germline lookup yields CDR1 MNHEY and CDR2 SMNVEV (reference sequence). CDR3 length equals 14 residues. With 0 bases removed from V and 4 bases from J, the gap between germline ends came to 9 bases.

This chain connects TRBV9 to TRBJ2-1; D perhaps matches TRBD2 (5 bases). The CDR3 runs to 17 residues. V was pared by 4 bases and J by 0 bases, with 17 bases between. CDR1 and CDR2 (germline): SGDLS, YYNGEE. The CDR3 is CASSSRGAESSYNEQFF. CDR3 sequence (DNA): TGTGCCAGCAGCTCTCGAGGAGCGGAGAGCTCCTACAATGAGCAGTTCTTC.

This sequence joins TRBV5-1 and TRBJ2-7; D is perhaps TRBD1 (6 bases). The CDR3 spans 14 residues. Between the trimmed V and J ends, which lost 5 bases and 0 bases, there was a span of 12 bases. The germline gives CDR1 SGHRS, CDR2 YFSETQ. CDR3 sequence (DNA): TGCGCCAGCAGAACAGGGTTGAGCTCCTACGAGCAGTACTTC. Amino acid sequence: CASRTGLSSYEQYF.

V is TRBV28 and J is TRBJ1-1; D is unresolved. The CDR3 is made up of 14 amino acids. Germline V gene lookup returns CDR1 MDHEN and CDR2 SYDVKM. The germline V and J ends were trimmed by 6 bases and 1 base, with 12 bases remaining between them. Here the CDR3 DNA reads TGTGCCAGCAGCTCCCCCGGGGAGAACACTGAAGCTTTCTTT. Residues: CASSSPGENTEAFF.

This clone was seen a single time. The V call is TRBV2, the J call TRBJ2-2; weak D call: TRBD2 (5 bases). CDR3 length: 15 residues. V lost 2 bases to trimming and J lost 6 bases, with 13 bases between them. The germline V gene encodes CDR1 SNHLY and CDR2 FYNNEI. CDR3 residues: CASSETTRIAGELFF. The CDR3 DNA sequence: TGTGCCAGCAGTGAAACCACTAGGATAGCCGGGGAGCTGTTTTTT.

The rearrangement links TRBV20-1 to TRBJ2-3; tentatively, D is TRBD2 (5 bases). CDR1 is DFQATT, CDR2 SNEGSKA, per germline (reference sequence). The V end was cut by 3 bases, the J end by 6 bases, with 16 bases between. The CDR3 runs 14 residues. The DNA for the CDR3 is TGCAGTGCTAGTCTTCTAGCCGAGGAGGATACGCAGTATTTT. It yields the protein CSASLLAEEDTQYF.

The chain recombines TRBV7-2 with TRBJ2-1; 9 bases fit TRBD2. CDR1 SGHTA and CDR2 FQGNSA come from the germline V gene. The CDR3 runs to 16 residues. Trimming removed 5 bases from V and 11 bases from J; junction bases left unmatched: 16. CDR3: CASSLRGSLAGPKQFF. For the CDR3, the DNA is TGTGCCAGCAGCCTTCGGGGCAGCCTAGCGGGGCCCAAGCAGTTCTTC.

The chain is built from TRBV7-2 and TRBJ2-1, with 7 bases identical to TRBD2. CDR3 length equals 15 residues. Germline V gives CDR1 SGHTA, CDR2 FQGNSA. The trim removed 5 bases at V and 6 bases at J, leaving 10 bases unmatched. CDR3 loop: CASSRAGAFLNEQFF. In DNA form, the CDR3 reads TGTGCCAGCAGCCGGGCGGGAGCCTTTCTCAATGAGCAGTTCTTC.